Reported below is one T cell receptor (beta chain). This sample stems from a study of blood T cell repertoires in COVID-19. Per the germline V gene, CDR1 is LNHDA and CDR2 is SQIVND (reference sequence). CDR3 length equals 13 residues. Deletions cut 5 bases from V and 6 bases from J, with 10 bases between. Recruits, aged roughly 18 to 90 years, lived in approximately 26 US areas. The table came from immunoSEQ multiplex PCR; TCRdb's copy has only in-frame clones and leaves some out. The sample lists 270,000 or so clones, about 89% occurring once. The sequenced sample consisted of PBMCs or T cells enriched from blood (not recorded which). The V gene is TRBV19, the J gene TRBJ2-2; D not certain. This TCR derives from a woman under 30 who had recovered from COVID-19. The CDR3 reads CASSPGVAGELFF. The CDR3 DNA reads TGTGCCAGTAGTCCAGGCGTAGCCGGGGAGCTGTTTTTT.